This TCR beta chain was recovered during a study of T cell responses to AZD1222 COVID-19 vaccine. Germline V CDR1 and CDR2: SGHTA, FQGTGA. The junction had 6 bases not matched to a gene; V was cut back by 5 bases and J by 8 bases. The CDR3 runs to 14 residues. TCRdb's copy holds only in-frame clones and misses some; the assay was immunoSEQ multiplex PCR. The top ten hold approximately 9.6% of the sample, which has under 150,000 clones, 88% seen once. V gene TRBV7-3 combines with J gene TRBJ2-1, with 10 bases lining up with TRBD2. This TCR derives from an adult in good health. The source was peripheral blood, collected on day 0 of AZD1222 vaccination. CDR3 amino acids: CASSPSGSTDEQFF. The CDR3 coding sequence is TGTGCCAGCAGCCCTAGCGGGAGCACAGATGAGCAGTTCTTC.